The T cell receptor beta chain under discussion was sequenced for a study of blood T cells in healthy people across ages. PCR was performed a second time for about 7 to 12 cycles using a sample-barcoded 5' primer and a J-beta primer mix. The template-switch adaptor, which had 12 random nucleotides, put a tag on each cDNA molecule. TCRdb recomputed calls from the 5' RACE reads with MiXCR, one row per CDR3 protein. Among nearly 800,000 distinct CDR3 sequences, roughly 56% were seen once, and the ten largest hold roughly 24%. Germline V CDR1 and CDR2: SGHTA, FQGNSA. The CDR3 is made up of 16 amino acids. The ends were cut back, 9 bases at V and 3 bases at J, with 21 bases in the middle.

The origin of this receptor is a man aged 35 to 55 in good health. The V and J genes are TRBV7-2 and TRBJ2-1, with D tentatively TRBD2 (6 bases). Sequenced material: blood. The CDR3 sequence: CARSPRERAIYNEQFF. CDR3 DNA: TGTGCCAGAAGCCCCCGAGAGCGGGCAATCTACAATGAGCAGTTCTTC.